The subject of this entry is one T cell receptor beta chain. No antigen is known for it. The source of the sample is a study of T cell responses to AZD1222 COVID-19 vaccine. General observations from the study: Repertoire sampling happened only post peak T cell response. At baseline, just a handful of AZD1222 recipients tested seropositive. White British donors predominated, females outnumbered males, and clonal diversity was possibly underestimated.

Assay used: immunoSEQ multiplex PCR; TCRdb lists only in-frame clones, some missing. The sample includes 140,000 to 150,000 clones, about 92% of them seen just once. Between the trimmed V and J ends, which lost 7 bases and 9 bases, there was a span of 22 bases. This CDR3 is 15 amino acids long. Germline V CDR1 and CDR2: MNHEY, SVGAGI. The source material was peripheral blood, sampled after recovery from COVID-19. V and J are TRBV6-5 and TRBJ2-1, with D possibly being TRBD2 (6 bases). This TCR derives from an adult who had recovered from COVID-19. CDR3 protein: CASTMGRDIAGEQFF. CDR3 DNA sequence: TGTGCCAGCACCATGGGGCGGGATATCGCGGGTGAGCAGTTCTTC.